This TCR beta chain was recorded in a study of response to subunit inactivated influenza vaccine. The length of the CDR3 is 14 residues. Trimming pared 5 bases from V and 6 bases from J, leaving 17 bases between. Germline-derived CDR1 and CDR2 are SNHLY and FYNNEI. TCRdb redid the calling of the RT-PCR reads with MiXCR, one entry per CDR3 protein. The sample contains over 800,000 distinct CDR3 sequences, 21% of which appear only once. The material sequenced was PBMCs from blood, taken 4 to 6 days after vaccination. The chain links TRBV2 to TRBJ2-7; TRBD2 is a possible D gene (7 bases). The source of this sequence is a man between 45 and 60 years old who received an inactivated influenza vaccine. The DNA for the CDR3 is TGTGCCAGCAGTCAATCGAGGGGAGGGGGCGAGCAGTACTTC. Protein sequence: CASSQSRGGGEQYF. Full variable domain (remainder filled in from reference TRBV2 and TRBJ2-7): EPEVTQTPSHQVTQMGQEVILRCVPISNHLYFYWYRQILGQKVEFLVSFYNNEISEKSEIFDDQFSVERPDGSNFTLKIRSTKLEDSAMYFCASSQSRGGGEQYFGPGTRLTVT.